This TCR beta chain was documented in a study of a mutant IDH1 vaccine in newly diagnosed glioma. In the study overall: In some groups vaccination began 4-6 weeks post-radiotherapy; others received it with temozolomide. Receipt of radiotherapy, temozolomide, or both preceded the study, and most received both. Study-wide results and caveats: Across multiple MHC alleles, almost 95% of patients had vaccine-induced responses.

Time point denoted: week 11, during vaccination. A single vaccine dose contained 300 ug of mutant IDH1 20-mer peptide, and topical imiquimod was used with it. Deletions cut 10 bases from V and 0 bases from J, with 13 bases between. Per germline, CDR1 SNHLY and CDR2 FYNNEI. The CDR3 extends over 14 amino acids. Profiled with immunoSEQ multiplex PCR; TCRdb holds only in-frame clones, not every one. The sample holds about 61,000 clones, roughly 80% seen once. A remark on this clone: Its antigen is unidentified.

The sequence came from a man aged 45-60 years with glioma. The chain combines TRBV2 with TRBJ2-1, with unresolved D. The input for sequencing was PBMCs, taken from a glioma patient whose treatment included an IDH1 peptide vaccine. The CDR3 nucleotides read TGTGCCAATAAGCGCGGCAGCTCCTACAATGAGCAGTTCTTC. Translation: CANKRGSSYNEQFF.